This T cell receptor beta chain was profiled in a study of T cell responses to AZD1222 COVID-19 vaccine. About the study: Recipients boosted at about 4 weeks or about 12 weeks are pooled.

Produced via immunoSEQ multiplex PCR; TCRdb's table is partial and in-frame only. Among about 130,000 clones listed, 92% were seen once. Germline V gene lookup returns CDR1 SEHNR and CDR2 FQNEAQ (reference sequence). V was pared by 5 bases and J by 8 bases, with 16 bases between. The CDR3 length is 14 residues. Study-wide findings and caveats: It should be noted that donors were predominantly white British and more often female, and clonal diversity was possibly underestimated. Following two doses of AZD1222, Spike-specific TCR breadth and depth rose.

In the case of this clone: Its matching antigen is unknown.

The sequence derives from an adult in good health. Sequenced material: peripheral blood, taken on day 0 of AZD1222 vaccination. V and J are TRBV7-9 and TRBJ2-1; no reliable D call. The DNA of the CDR3 is TGTGCCAGCAGCGAATCAGACTCCCTGGATGAGCAGTTCTTC. It is translated as CASSESDSLDEQFF.